This paragraph covers one TCR beta chain sequence. Its cognate antigen is unknown. The sample comes from a study of cytomegalovirus exposure and HLA in healthy donors. Study results and limitations: The classifier reportedly diagnosed cytomegalovirus status with high specificity and sensitivity.

Looked up from germline, CDR1 is MGHDK and CDR2 is SYGVNS. The CDR3 length is 15 residues. The J segment lost 6 bases and the V segment lost 3 bases, leaving 5 bases of the junction unmatched. Generated by immunoSEQ multiplex PCR, the TCRdb table keeps only in-frame clones and is missing some. The data show around 200,000 clones, about 81% seen once. The material sequenced was PBMCs. The sequence was collected from a woman in her 30s in good health and CMV-seronegative. The chain uses TRBV25-1 and TRBJ1-4; TRBD1 aligns across 9 bases. The CDR3 DNA reads TGTGCCAGCAGTGATCAGGGACAGGGCGATGAAAAACTGTTTTTT. Translation gives CASSDQGQGDEKLFF.